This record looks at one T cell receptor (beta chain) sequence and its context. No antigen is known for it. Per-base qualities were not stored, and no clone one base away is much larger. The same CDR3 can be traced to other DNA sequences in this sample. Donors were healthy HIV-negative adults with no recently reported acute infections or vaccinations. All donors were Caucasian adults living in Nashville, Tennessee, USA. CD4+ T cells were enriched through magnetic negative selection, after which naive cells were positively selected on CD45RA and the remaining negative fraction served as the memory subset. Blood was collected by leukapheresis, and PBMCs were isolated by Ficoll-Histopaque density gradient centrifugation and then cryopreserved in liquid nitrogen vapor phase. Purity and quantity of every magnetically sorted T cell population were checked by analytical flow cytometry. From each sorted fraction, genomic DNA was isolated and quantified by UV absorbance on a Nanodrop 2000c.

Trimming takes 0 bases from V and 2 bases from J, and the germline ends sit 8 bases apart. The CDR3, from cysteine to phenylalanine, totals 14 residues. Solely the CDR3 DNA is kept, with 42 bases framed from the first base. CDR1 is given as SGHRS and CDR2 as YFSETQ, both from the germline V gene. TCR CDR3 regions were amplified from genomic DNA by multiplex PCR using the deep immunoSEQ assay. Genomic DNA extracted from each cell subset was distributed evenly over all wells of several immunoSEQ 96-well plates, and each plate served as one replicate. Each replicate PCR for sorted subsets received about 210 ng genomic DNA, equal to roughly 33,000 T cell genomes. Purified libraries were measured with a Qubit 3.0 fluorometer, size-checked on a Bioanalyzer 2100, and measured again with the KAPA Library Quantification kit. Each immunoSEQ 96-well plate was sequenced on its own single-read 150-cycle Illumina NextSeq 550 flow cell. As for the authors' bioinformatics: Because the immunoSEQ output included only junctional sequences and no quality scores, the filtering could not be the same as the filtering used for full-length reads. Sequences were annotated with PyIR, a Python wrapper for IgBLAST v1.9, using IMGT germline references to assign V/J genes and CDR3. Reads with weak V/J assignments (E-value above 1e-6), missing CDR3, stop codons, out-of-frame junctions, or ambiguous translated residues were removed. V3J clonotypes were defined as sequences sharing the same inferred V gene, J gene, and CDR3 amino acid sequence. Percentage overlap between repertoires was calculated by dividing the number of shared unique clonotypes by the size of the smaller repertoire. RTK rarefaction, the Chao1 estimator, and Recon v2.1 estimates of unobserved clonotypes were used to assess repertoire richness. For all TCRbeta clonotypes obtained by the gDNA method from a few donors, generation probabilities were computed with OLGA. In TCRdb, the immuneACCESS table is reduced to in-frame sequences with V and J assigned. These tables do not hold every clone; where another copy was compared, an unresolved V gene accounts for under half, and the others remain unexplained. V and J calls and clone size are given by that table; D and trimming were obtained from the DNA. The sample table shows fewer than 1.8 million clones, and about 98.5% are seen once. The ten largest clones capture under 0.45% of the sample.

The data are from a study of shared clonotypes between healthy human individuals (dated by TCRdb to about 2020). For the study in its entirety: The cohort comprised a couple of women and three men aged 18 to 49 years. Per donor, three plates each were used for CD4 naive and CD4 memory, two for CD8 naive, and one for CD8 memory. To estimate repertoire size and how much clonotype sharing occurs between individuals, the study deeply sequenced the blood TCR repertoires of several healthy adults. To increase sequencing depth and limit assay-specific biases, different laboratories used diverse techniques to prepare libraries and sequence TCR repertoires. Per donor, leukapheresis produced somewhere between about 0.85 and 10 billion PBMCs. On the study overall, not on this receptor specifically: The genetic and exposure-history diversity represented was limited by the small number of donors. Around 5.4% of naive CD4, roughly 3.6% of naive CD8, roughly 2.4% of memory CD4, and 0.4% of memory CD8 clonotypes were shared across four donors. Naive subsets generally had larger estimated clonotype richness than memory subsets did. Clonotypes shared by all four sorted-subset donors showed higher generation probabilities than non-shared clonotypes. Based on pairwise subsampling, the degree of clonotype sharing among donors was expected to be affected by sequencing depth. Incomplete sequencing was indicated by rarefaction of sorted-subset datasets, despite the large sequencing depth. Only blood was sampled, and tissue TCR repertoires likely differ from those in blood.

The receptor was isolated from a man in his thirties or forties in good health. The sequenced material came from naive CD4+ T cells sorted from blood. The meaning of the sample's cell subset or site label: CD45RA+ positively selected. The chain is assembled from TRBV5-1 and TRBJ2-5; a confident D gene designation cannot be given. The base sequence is TGCGCCAGCAGCTTGGTTGTCGGACAAGAGACCCAGTACTTC. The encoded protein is CASSLVVGQETQYF.